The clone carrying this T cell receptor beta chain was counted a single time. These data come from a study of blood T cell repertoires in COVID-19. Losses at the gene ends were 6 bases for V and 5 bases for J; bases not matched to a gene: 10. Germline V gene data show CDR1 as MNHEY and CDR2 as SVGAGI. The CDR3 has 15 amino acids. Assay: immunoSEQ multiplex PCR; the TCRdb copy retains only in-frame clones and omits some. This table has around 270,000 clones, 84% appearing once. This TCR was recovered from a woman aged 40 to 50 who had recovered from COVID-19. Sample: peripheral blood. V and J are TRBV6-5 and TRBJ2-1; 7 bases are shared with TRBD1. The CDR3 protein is CASRPRDRIDNEQFF. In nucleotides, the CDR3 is TGTGCCAGCAGGCCACGGGACAGAATTGACAATGAGCAGTTCTTC.